Listed below are T cell receptor beta chains from one sample, sequenced in a study of T cells in Graves' hyperthyroidism and ophthalmopathy. TCRdb used MiXCR to reprocess the multiplex PCR reads, holding one entry per CDR3 protein. The table shows some 550,000 distinct CDR3 sequences, with about a sixth occurring only once. What was sequenced was blood. The receptor source for this set is a woman aged 40 to 50 with Graves' ophthalmopathy. Both conserved end residues are part of each CDR3. Each record gives: J gene, D gene, CDR3 length, V gene, CDR3 protein. D genes are given only for firm matches.

TRBJ2-5 | TRBD2 | 17 | TRBV3-1 | CASSQGTRARLSETQYF
TRBJ1-5 | TRBD1 | 15 | TRBV11-3 | CASRGTGKVHQPQHF
TRBJ2-6 | NA | 17 | TRBV9 | CASSPTTYSSGANVLTF
TRBJ2-3 | TRBD2 | 16 | TRBV7-2 | CASSFFGGALTDTQYF
TRBJ1-1 | TRBD1 | 15 | TRBV20-1 | CSARDRGNSFTEAFF
TRBJ2-7 | TRBD1 | 15 | TRBV18 | CASSLTGLNSYEQYF
TRBJ2-7 | NA | 17 | TRBV6-2/TRBV6-3 | CASTTTSLYVRTYEQYF
TRBJ2-7 | NA | 14 | TRBV11-2 | CASSLQGRAYEQYF
TRBJ1-1 | NA | 17 | TRBV4-1 | CASSQDRERTLNTEAFF
TRBJ1-6 | TRBD1 | 15 | TRBV7-9 | CASSKGTGDNSPLHF
TRBJ2-3 | NA | 14 | TRBV3-1 | CASSQGSSSDTQYF
TRBJ1-3 | TRBD1 | 17 | TRBV10-3 | CAISRGTGKDRGNTIYF
TRBJ1-2 | TRBD1 | 12 | TRBV10-2 | CASGDRPYGYTF
TRBJ2-7 | NA | 15 | TRBV6-1 | CASSRQGGAPYEQYF
TRBJ1-2 | NA | 16 | TRBV28 | CASSSTTRQNNYGYTF
TRBJ1-4 | NA | 13 | TRBV18 | CASSPDFKEKLFF
TRBJ2-1 | TRBD2 | 22 | TRBV20-1 | CSARGSSVAGGQTRVLYNEQFF
TRBJ2-1 | TRBD2 | 17 | TRBV6-5 | CASSYNDPGTSGNEQFF
TRBJ1-5 | NA | 14 | TRBV2 | CASSEGVSYQPQHF
TRBJ2-1 | TRBD1 | 18 | TRBV25-1 | CASSELGVGTGGLNEQFF
TRBJ2-2 | NA | 16 | TRBV9 | CASSGSGSLDTGELFF
TRBJ1-3 | TRBD1 | 19 | TRBV2 | CASRSDRTGLRGPGNTIYF
TRBJ2-1 | TRBD1 | 14 | TRBV24-1 | CATSSNRGPPEQFF
TRBJ2-3 | NA | 16 | TRBV25-1 | CASSESGGFPWDTQYF
TRBJ2-2 | TRBD1 | 14 | TRBV12-3/TRBV12-4 | CASLRGQATGELFF
TRBJ2-7 | TRBD2 | 15 | TRBV7-2 | CASSLYGRSDYEQYF
TRBJ1-2 | NA | 11 | TRBV12-3/TRBV12-4 | CASSDRYGYTF
TRBJ1-2 | NA | 12 | TRBV11-2 | CASSGLWDGYTF
TRBJ1-5 | NA | 14 | TRBV12-3/TRBV12-4 | CASSLEPGRRPQHF
TRBJ2-7 | NA | 14 | TRBV5-1 | CASSLGLKFGEQYF
TRBJ2-1 | NA | 12 | TRBV5-1 | CASSFQGHEQFF
TRBJ2-7 | NA | 13 | TRBV11-2 | CASSFLPEYEQYF
TRBJ1-4 | NA | 16 | TRBV19 | CASSLSDRTYYGKLFF
TRBJ2-1 | NA | 14 | TRBV6-2/TRBV6-3 | CASRKQGSGNEQFF
TRBJ2-3 | NA | 12 | TRBV27 | CASSSSVDTQYF
TRBJ2-4 | TRBD2 | 13 | TRBV7-9 | CASSYTSVGIQYF
TRBJ2-2 | TRBD2 | 14 | TRBV29-1 | CSVLAGVNTGELFF
TRBJ2-5 | NA | 13 | TRBV10-3 | CAIRARVQETQYF
TRBJ1-5 | NA | 12 | TRBV20-1 | CSARQDYQPQHF
TRBJ2-1 | NA | 16 | TRBV7-8 | CASSLATVSTRYEQFF
TRBJ2-4 | NA | 16 | TRBV7-2 | CASSFRDFIAKNIQYF
TRBJ2-1 | TRBD2 | 16 | TRBV6-1 | CASSFLRLAGANEQFF
TRBJ1-2 | TRBD1 | 15 | TRBV5-1 | CASSWGLTGEDGYTF
TRBJ2-2 | TRBD1 | 16 | TRBV6-2/TRBV6-3 | CASSSTGTGITGELFF
TRBJ2-1 | TRBD2 | 16 | TRBV5-1 | CASSRGVSSSYNEQFF
TRBJ2-4 | NA | 13 | TRBV20-1 | CSALDRSKNIQYF